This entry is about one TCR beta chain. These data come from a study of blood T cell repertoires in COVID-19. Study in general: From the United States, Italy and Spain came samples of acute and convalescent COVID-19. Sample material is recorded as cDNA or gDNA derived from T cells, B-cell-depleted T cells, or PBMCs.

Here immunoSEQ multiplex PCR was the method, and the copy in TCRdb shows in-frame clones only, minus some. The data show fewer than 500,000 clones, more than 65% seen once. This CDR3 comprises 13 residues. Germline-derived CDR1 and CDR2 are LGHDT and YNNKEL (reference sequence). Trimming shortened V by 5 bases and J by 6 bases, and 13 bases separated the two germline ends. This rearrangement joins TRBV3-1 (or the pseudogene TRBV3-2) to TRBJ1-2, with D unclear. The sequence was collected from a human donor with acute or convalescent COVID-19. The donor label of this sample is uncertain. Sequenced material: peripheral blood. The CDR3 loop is CASSSGALHGYTF. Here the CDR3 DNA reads TGTGCCAGCAGCTCCGGAGCCTTACATGGCTACACCTTC.